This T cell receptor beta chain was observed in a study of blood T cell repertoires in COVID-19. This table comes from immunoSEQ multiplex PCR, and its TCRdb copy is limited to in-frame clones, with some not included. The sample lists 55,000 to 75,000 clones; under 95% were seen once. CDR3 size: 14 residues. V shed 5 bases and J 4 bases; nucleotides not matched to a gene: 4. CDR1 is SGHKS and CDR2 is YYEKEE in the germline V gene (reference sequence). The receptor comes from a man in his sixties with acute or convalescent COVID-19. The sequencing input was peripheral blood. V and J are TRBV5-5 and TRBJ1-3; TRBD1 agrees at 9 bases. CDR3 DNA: TGTGCCAGCAGGGATACAGGGGGCGGAAACACCATATATTTT. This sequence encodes CASRDTGGGNTIYF.